This T cell receptor (beta chain) was sequenced in a study of OX40 agonist ivuxolimab in advanced cancers. The wider study: The patients received agonistic anti-OX40 (CD134) antibody ivuxolimab. Partial responses were achieved by three patients, of whom one had hepatocellular carcinoma and two had cutaneous melanoma. Findings and caveats of the study: Clonal expansion in partial responders at 0.1-3.0 mg/kg ranked among the lowest.

The repertoire was sequenced with immunoSEQ multiplex PCR; TCRdb's copy has only in-frame clones and lacks some. The table has over 60,000 clones, around 84% seen once. Points on this clone: Its antigen is unknown.

Germline V gene data show CDR1 as SGHRS and CDR2 as YFSETQ. The CDR3 extends over 14 amino acids. V was trimmed by 2 bases and J by 1 base, leaving 8 bases between them. The chain carries TRBV5-1 and TRBJ2-3, with a tentative D call TRBD2 (5 bases). This clonotype was obtained from an adult with an advanced solid tumor such as melanoma, head and neck, liver or kidney cancer. Material: CD4+ or CD8+ T cells sorted from blood, obtained in a trial of the OX40 agonist ivuxolimab. The CDR3 here is CASSLTRGTDTQYF. The CDR3 nucleotides read TGCGCCAGCAGCTTAACGAGGGGCACAGATACGCAGTATTTT.